A selection of T cell receptor beta chains follows, all from one sample in a study of blood T cell repertoires in COVID-19. Profiled with immunoSEQ multiplex PCR; TCRdb holds only in-frame clones, not every one. The sample holds about 300,000 clones, roughly 83% seen once. The specimen sequenced was peripheral blood. The receptor source for this set is a human donor with COVID-19, enrolled during active disease. The donor label of this sample is uncertain. Both conserved end residues are part of each CDR3. A D gene is named only where the DNA matches it firmly. Size is stated for part of the rows, as once, few or many counts, or as a class when the clone is expanded.

>TRBV2|NA|TRBJ1-3|NA
CASSPNFVRRSGNTIYF
TGTGCCAGCAGTCCAAACTTCGTCAGGCGCTCTGGAAACACCATATATTTT
>TRBV5-5|NA|TRBJ1-1|TRBD1
CASSLIVGQGGNTEAFF
TGTGCCAGCAGCTTGATCGTCGGACAGGGGGGAAACACTGAAGCTTTCTTT
>TRBV27|NA|TRBJ2-6|NA
CASSQHGEAGANVLTF
TGTGCCAGCAGCCAGCATGGGGAGGCCGGGGCCAACGTCCTGACTTTC
>TRBV11-2|once|TRBJ1-1|NA
CASRARPNTEAFF
TGTGCCAGCAGGGCCAGGCCGAACACTGAAGCTTTCTTT
>TRBV11-1|NA|TRBJ2-3|NA
CASSPRGNYDTQYF
TGTGCCAGCAGTCCTAGGGGGAATTATGATACGCAGTATTTT
>TRBV19|few|TRBJ1-6|TRBD1
CASSGQGSNSPLHF
TGTGCCAGTAGTGGACAGGGGTCTAATTCACCCCTCCACTTT
>TRBV28|NA|TRBJ1-5|TRBD1
CASSRDEGTGRNQPQHF
TGTGCCAGCAGCAGAGATGAAGGGACAGGGAGAAATCAGCCCCAGCATTTT
>TRBV28|few|TRBJ2-3|NA
CASSFVAGTDTQYF
TGTGCCAGCAGTTTCGTGGCGGGCACAGATACGCAGTATTTT
>TRBV10-3|NA|TRBJ1-1|NA
CAISLTGNTEAFF
TGTGCCATCAGTCTTACTGGTAACACTGAAGCTTTCTTT
>TRBV4-1|few|TRBJ2-1|NA
CASSQRGQTPGEQFF
TGCGCCAGCAGCCAACGGGGTCAGACCCCGGGTGAGCAGTTCTTC
>TRBV19|NA|TRBJ1-6|NA
CASSTTGGSPLHF
TGTGCCAGTAGTACGACGGGGGGTTCACCCCTCCACTTT
>TRBV14|few|TRBJ1-1|NA
CASSQEGVLSTEAFF
TGTGCCAGCAGCCAAGAAGGGGTCTTGAGCACTGAAGCTTTCTTT
>TRBV5-6|NA|TRBJ2-1|TRBD2
CASSARLAGVLDEQFF
TGTGCCAGCAGCGCCCGACTAGCGGGAGTTCTGGATGAGCAGTTCTTC
>TRBV5-4|NA|TRBJ2-2|NA
CASSFSRTGELFF
TGTGCCAGCAGCTTTTCCCGCACCGGGGAGCTGTTTTTT
>TRBV21-1|NA|TRBJ2-3|NA
CASSKGSQGSTDTQYF
TGTGCCAGCAGCAAAGGATCACAGGGCAGCACAGATACGCAGTATTTT
>TRBV7-9|many|TRBJ1-2|NA
CASSFSGHDGYTF
TGTGCCAGCAGCTTTTCTGGGCATGATGGCTACACCTTC
>TRBV19|few|TRBJ1-1|NA
CASSSDTYTEAFF
TGTGCCAGTAGCTCCGACACCTACACTGAAGCTTTCTTT
>TRBV10-3|NA|TRBJ1-3|NA
CAISESPSLRRGGNTIYF
TGTGCCATCAGTGAGTCGCCCAGCCTCAGGCGGGGTGGAAACACCATATATTTT
>TRBV30|few|TRBJ1-5|NA
CAWSGAVSNQPQHF
TGTGCCTGGAGTGGGGCCGTTAGCAATCAGCCCCAGCATTTT
>TRBV29-1|many|TRBJ2-1|NA
CSVAGGSRYNEQFF
TGCAGCGTTGCCGGGGGATCCCGTTACAATGAGCAGTTCTTC
>TRBV5-1|NA|TRBJ2-1|TRBD2
CASSSIIAGHNEQFF
TGCGCCAGCAGCTCAATTATAGCGGGGCACAATGAGCAGTTCTTC